Following are 21 T cell receptor beta chains from one sample sequenced in a study of T-cell reconstitution after alpha-beta-depleted transplantation in children. Construction of the TCRbeta library involved unique molecular identifiers. Via MiXCR, TCRdb re-called the PCR reads, giving one row per CDR3 protein. The sample includes around 410,000 distinct CDR3 sequences, roughly a tenth of them seen just once. The material was PBMCs from the stem cell graft donor, obtained from the stem cell graft. These receptors were obtained from a human donor who donated a stem cell graft to a child with acute myeloid leukemia.

The chain uses TRBV6-1 and TRBJ2-5; 8 bases agree with TRBD2. Germline V lookup: CDR1 MNHNS, CDR2 SASEGT. J was trimmed by 4 bases and V by 7 bases; bases with no gene match: 20. This CDR3 region has 18 residues. CDR3 DNA sequence: TGTGCCAGCACCGTCGGGGTAGCGGGGTCCCTCTGGAGAGAGACCCAGTACTTC. Its protein product is CASTVGVAGSLWRETQYF.

This clonotype was detected a few times. The chain has TRBV20-1 and TRBJ1-5; possibly TRBD1 for D (6 bases). Germline CDR1 DFQATT, CDR2 SNEGSKA (reference sequence). CDR3 length: 13 residues. Trimming shortened V by 2 bases and J by 7 bases, and 12 bases separated the two germline ends. Here the CDR3 reads CSARKQGGQPQHF. CDR3 sequence (DNA): TGCAGTGCTAGAAAACAGGGTGGCCAGCCCCAGCATTTT.

V usage is TRBV6-5 and J usage is TRBJ2-1; TRBD1 agrees at 8 bases. The CDR3 contains 15 residues. Germline CDR1 reads MNHEY; CDR2 reads SVGAGI. J gave up 9 bases and V 0 bases, and 7 bases lay outside the gene matches. The CDR3 nucleotides are TGTGCCAGCAGTTACTCCTGGCAGGGGGCGCGTGAGCAGTTCTTC. It yields the protein CASSYSWQGAREQFF.

J is TRBJ2-4 and V is TRBV12-3 or TRBV12-4; no clear D gene. Trimming pared 6 bases from V and 7 bases from J, leaving 13 bases between. This CDR3 contains 13 residues. CDR3 amino acids: CASSNHEGNIQYF. CDR3 sequence (DNA): TGTGCCAGCAGCAACCATGAAGGGAACATTCAGTACTTC.

J is TRBJ2-1 and V is TRBV27; the D is unclear. Germline values: CDR1 MNHEY, CDR2 SMNVEV (reference sequence). V was clipped by 2 bases and J by 7 bases, with 21 bases between them. The CDR3 consists of 17 residues. As DNA, the CDR3 is TGTGCCAGCAGTTTAAAGGGCCGCCGGGCCTCCCGGAATGAGCAGTTCTTC. This gives the protein CASSLKGRRASRNEQFF.

This clonotype occurred many times. This chain connects TRBV6-5 to TRBJ2-1, with D possibly TRBD2 on 5 matching bases. CDR1 MNHEY and CDR2 SVGAGI come from the germline V gene. The CDR3 covers 15 residues. The V gene lost 5 bases and the J gene lost 9 bases, with 20 bases spanning the gap. In DNA, the CDR3 is TGTGCCAGCAGTAGATCGGGGAGTGCCGCGGTTGAGCAGTTCTTC. It yields the protein CASSRSGSAAVEQFF.

This clonotype was seen ten or more times. This rearrangement joins TRBV4-3 to TRBJ1-1; D is uncertain. Germline CDR1 and CDR2: LGHNA and YSLEER. The ends were cut back, 7 bases at V and 4 bases at J, with 7 bases in the middle. The CDR3 covers 11 residues. The CDR3 here is CASNGGTEAFF. The DNA for the CDR3 is TGCGCCAGCAATGGAGGCACTGAAGCTTTCTTT.

This clonotype was observed at least ten times. The chain is built from TRBV29-1 and TRBJ2-5, with D maybe TRBD1 (5 bases). The CDR3 is 13 amino acids. Per the germline V gene, CDR1 is SQVTM and CDR2 is ANQGSEA. Trimming cost V 0 bases and J 4 bases, with 9 bases left between them. CDR3 sequence reads: CSVEDLRGETQYF. DNA for the CDR3: TGCAGCGTTGAAGATCTAAGGGGAGAGACCCAGTACTTC.

This clonotype was detected only a few times. This chain uses TRBV3-1 with TRBJ1-2; D is perhaps TRBD1 (6 bases). The CDR3 runs 14 residues. V lost 0 bases and J lost 5, with 10 bases in between. Germline values: CDR1 LGHDT, CDR2 YNNKEL (reference sequence). The CDR3 spells CASSQEGAGYGYTF. The CDR3 DNA is TGTGCCAGCAGCCAAGAGGGGGCAGGGTATGGCTACACCTTC. The entire variable domain, with the rest obtained from reference TRBV3-1 and TRBJ1-2, is as follows: DTAVSQTPKYLVTQMGNDKSIKCEQNLGHDTMYWYKQDSKKFLKIMFSYNNKELIINETVPNRFSPKSPDKAHLNLHINSLELGDSAVYFCASSQEGAGYGYTFGSGTRLTVV.

The chain uses TRBV7-2 and TRBJ1-5, with 9 bases matching TRBD1. This CDR3 spans 14 amino acids. Germline CDR1 is SGHTA and CDR2 is FQGNSA. With 6 bases clipped from V and 6 bases from J, the junction kept 6 bases outside the gene matches. CDR3: CASRKQGAGQPQHF. CDR3 in DNA: TGTGCCAGCAGAAAACAGGGGGCGGGTCAGCCCCAGCATTTT.

This clonotype was picked up many times. The J gene is TRBJ2-2, the V gene TRBV12-3 or TRBV12-4; D is undetermined. The CDR3 totals 11 residues. Trimming removed 7 bases from V and 5 bases from J, with 5 bases in between. CDR3 in DNA: TGTGCCAGCACTATAACCGGGGAGCTGTTTTTT. Translating gives CASTITGELFF.

The gene calls are TRBV7-9 and TRBJ1-2, with 7 bases identical to TRBD1. CDR1 SEHNR and CDR2 FQNEAQ come from the germline V gene (reference sequence). The CDR3 consists of 15 residues. V lost 4 bases, J lost 4 bases, and 9 bases stayed unmatched. CDR3: CASSSPGQPIYGYTF. CDR3 in DNA: TGTGCCAGCAGCTCACCGGGACAGCCTATCTATGGCTACACCTTC.

In this sample, this clonotype turned up many times. The rearrangement joins TRBV12-3 or TRBV12-4 to TRBJ2-7; D not certain. V was trimmed by 4 bases and J by 2 bases, leaving 15 bases between them. The CDR3 is made up of 15 amino acids. CDR3 DNA: TGTGCCAGCAGTTCACATCAAGTAATTACCTACGAGCAGTACTTC. Translation gives CASSSHQVITYEQYF.

This chain connects TRBV7-2 to TRBJ2-3, with D maybe TRBD2 (5 bases). Germline V gives CDR1 SGHTA, CDR2 FQGNSA. The CDR3 is 16 amino acids. The V end lost 3 bases, the J end lost 1 base, and 14 bases lay between the germline ends. In DNA form, the CDR3 reads TGTGCCAGCAGCTTTCGACGGGAACCCCGCACAGATACGCAGTATTTT. Its translation is CASSFRREPRTDTQYF.

This clonotype was observed a handful of times. This chain links TRBV6-5 with TRBJ2-3; D call uncertain. The CDR3 is 14 residues long. Germline CDR1 and CDR2: MNHEY and SVGAGI. V was pared by 0 bases and J by 3 bases, with 7 bases between. In nucleotides, the CDR3 is TGTGCCAGCAGTTACTCCCACCGGACAGATACGCAGTATTTT. It encodes CASSYSHRTDTQYF.

This clonotype was seen only a few times. V is TRBV29-1 and J is TRBJ1-3; D is uncertain. Germline-derived CDR1 and CDR2 are SQVTM and ANQGSEA. Trimming cost V 7 bases and J 0 bases, with 19 bases left between them. The CDR3 sequence is 16 residues long. CDR3 sequence reads: CSGTDSAHSSGNTIYF. CDR3 coding DNA: TGCAGCGGGACGGACTCCGCGCATTCCTCTGGAAACACCATATATTTT.

In its sample, this clonotype was seen many times. The chain employs TRBV10-3 and TRBJ2-3; the D is unclear. V gave up 4 bases and J gave up 2 bases, with 7 bases separating them. Per the germline V gene, CDR1 is ENHRY and CDR2 is SYGVKD. The CDR3 is 13 residues long. The CDR3 coding sequence is TGTGCCATCAGTGTTGACCCCACAGATACGCAGTATTTT. This sequence encodes CAISVDPTDTQYF.

This clonotype was observed a few times. This rearrangement joins TRBV29-1 to TRBJ2-7; D remains ambiguous. Germline-derived CDR1 and CDR2 are SQVTM and ANQGSEA. This CDR3 is built from 11 residues. V was cut by 3 bases and J by 3 bases, with 6 bases left in between. CDR3 nucleotides: TGCAGCGTTGATGTAGGCTACGAGCAGTACGTC. Protein product: CSVDVGYEQYV.

The DNA for the CDR3 is TGCGCCAGCAGCCTCCTGAGCTCGGGCACCGGGGAGCTGTTTTTT. Its protein product is CASSLLSSGTGELFF. The rearrangement links TRBV5-1 to TRBJ2-2; D remains unclear. The V and J ends lost 4 bases and 4 bases respectively, with 14 bases between them. CDR3 length: 15 residues. Germline CDR1 is SGHRS and CDR2 is YFSETQ.

This clonotype was detected only a few times. V usage is TRBV20-1 and J usage is TRBJ2-5; tentatively, D is TRBD1 (6 bases). With 5 bases removed from V and 3 bases from J, the gap between germline ends came to 16 bases. This CDR3 contains 14 residues. Germline V lookup: CDR1 DFQATT, CDR2 SNEGSKA (reference sequence). CDR3 nucleotides: TGCAGTGCTCCGGATATCGGGACAAAAGAGACCCAGTACTTC. This gives the protein CSAPDIGTKETQYF.

This chain links TRBV25-1 with TRBJ2-7; D is ambiguous. Germline CDR1 and CDR2: MGHDK and SYGVNS. The CDR3 covers 12 residues. The V end was cut by 3 bases, the J end by 4 bases, with 7 bases between. Written as DNA, the CDR3 is TGTGCCAGCAGTGAGCTCGGATACGAGCAGTACTTC. Translated: CASSELGYEQYF.